This TCR beta chain appears in the sequencing data of a study of tumour-infiltrating T cells in Burkitt lymphoma. This clone was seen only a few times. Some clones are missing from TCRdb's copy, which holds only in-frame ones; the method was immunoSEQ multiplex PCR. The repertoire includes about 4,000 clones, around 16% of them detected once, and around 13% sits in the top ten. Input material: tumor tissue. The TCR sequence derives from a human donor with diffuse large B-cell lymphoma. Some clones in this sample may be carry-over from other donors' samples.

For the CDR3, the DNA is TGCGCCAGCAGCCATCACAGGGATGGTAGAGAAAAACTGTTTTTT. Translated: CASSHHRDGREKLFF. V is TRBV4-3 and J is TRBJ1-4, with a weak D call TRBD1 (6 bases). Between the trimmed V and J ends, which lost 3 bases and 8 bases, there was a span of 16 bases. The germline gives CDR1 LGHNA, CDR2 YSLEER. This CDR3 has 15 residues.